This T cell receptor beta chain was documented in a study of OX40 agonist ivuxolimab in advanced cancers. Broader study findings: Expanded peripheral T cells had an undetermined antigen specificity.

Germline assignment: CDR1 MDHEN and CDR2 SYDVKM. CDR3 length equals 14 residues. The V end lost 6 bases, the J end lost 5 bases, and 16 bases lay between the germline ends. Some clones are missing from TCRdb's copy, which holds only in-frame ones; the method was immunoSEQ multiplex PCR. The sample records 45,000 to 65,000 clones, 87% being singletons. Worth noting for this clone: Antigen unknown.

The clonotype originates from an adult with an advanced solid tumor such as melanoma, head and neck, liver or kidney cancer. This chain joins TRBV28 and TRBJ2-5; D tentatively fits TRBD1 or TRBD2 (5 bases each). The material sequenced was CD4+ or CD8+ T cells sorted from blood, taken in a trial of the OX40 agonist ivuxolimab. CDR3 bases: TGTGCCAGCAGACCGGGACGGTGGGTGGAGACCCAGTACTTC. It specifies CASRPGRWVETQYF.